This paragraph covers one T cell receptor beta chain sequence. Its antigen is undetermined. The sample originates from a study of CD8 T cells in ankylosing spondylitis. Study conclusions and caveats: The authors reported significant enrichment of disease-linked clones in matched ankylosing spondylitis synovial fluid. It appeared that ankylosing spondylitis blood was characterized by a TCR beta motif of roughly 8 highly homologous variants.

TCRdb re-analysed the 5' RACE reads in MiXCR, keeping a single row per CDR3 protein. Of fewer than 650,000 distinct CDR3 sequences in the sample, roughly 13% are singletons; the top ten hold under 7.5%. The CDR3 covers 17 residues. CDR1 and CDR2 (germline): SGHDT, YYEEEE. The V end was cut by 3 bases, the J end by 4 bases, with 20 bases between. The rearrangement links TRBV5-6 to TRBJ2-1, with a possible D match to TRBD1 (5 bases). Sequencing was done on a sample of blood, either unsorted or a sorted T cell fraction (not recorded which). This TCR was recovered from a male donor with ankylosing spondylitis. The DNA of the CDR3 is TGTGCCAGCAGCTCTCAGCTATTCCAAGGGGATTACAATGAGCAGTTCTTC. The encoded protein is CASSSQLFQGDYNEQFF.